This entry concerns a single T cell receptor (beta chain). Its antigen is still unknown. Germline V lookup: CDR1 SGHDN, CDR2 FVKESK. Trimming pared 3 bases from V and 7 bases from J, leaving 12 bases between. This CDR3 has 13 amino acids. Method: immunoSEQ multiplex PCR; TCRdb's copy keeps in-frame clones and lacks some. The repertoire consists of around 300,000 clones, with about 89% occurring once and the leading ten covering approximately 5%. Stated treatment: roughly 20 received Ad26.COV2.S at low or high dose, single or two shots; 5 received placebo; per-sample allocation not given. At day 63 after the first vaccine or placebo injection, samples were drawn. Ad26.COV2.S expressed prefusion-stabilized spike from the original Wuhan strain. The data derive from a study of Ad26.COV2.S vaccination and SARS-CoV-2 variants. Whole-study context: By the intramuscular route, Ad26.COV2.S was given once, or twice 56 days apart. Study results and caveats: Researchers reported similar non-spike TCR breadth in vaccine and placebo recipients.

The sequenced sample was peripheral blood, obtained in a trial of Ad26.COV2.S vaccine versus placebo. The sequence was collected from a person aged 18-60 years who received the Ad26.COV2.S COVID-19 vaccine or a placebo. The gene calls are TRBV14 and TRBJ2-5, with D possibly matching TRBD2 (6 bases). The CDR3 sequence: CASSQVFGGTQYF. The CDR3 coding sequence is TGTGCCAGCAGCCAGGTCTTCGGGGGGACCCAGTACTTC.